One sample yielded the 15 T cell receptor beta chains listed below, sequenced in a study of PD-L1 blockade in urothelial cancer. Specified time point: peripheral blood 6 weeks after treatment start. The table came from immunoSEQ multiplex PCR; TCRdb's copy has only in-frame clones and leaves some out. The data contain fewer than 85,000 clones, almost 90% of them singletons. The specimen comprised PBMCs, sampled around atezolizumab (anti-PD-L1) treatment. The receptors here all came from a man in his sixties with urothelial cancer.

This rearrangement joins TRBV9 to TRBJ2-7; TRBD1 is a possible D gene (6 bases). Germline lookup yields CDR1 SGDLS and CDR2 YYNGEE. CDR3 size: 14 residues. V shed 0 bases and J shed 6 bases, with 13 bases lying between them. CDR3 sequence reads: CASSVGVGGREQYF. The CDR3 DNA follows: TGTGCCAGCAGCGTAGGGGTAGGGGGACGCGAGCAGTACTTC.

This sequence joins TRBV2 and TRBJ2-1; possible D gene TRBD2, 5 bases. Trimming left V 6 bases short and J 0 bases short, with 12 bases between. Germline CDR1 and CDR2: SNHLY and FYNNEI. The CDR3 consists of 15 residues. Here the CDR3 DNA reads TGTGCCAGCAGACGGGGAGAGGGCTCCTACAATGAGCAGTTCTTC. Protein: CASRRGEGSYNEQFF.

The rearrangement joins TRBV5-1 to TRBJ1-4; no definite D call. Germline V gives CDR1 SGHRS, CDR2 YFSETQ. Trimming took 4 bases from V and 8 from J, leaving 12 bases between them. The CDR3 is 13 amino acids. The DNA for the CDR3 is TGCGCCAGCAGCCCGGACTCTGGGGAAAAACTGTTTTTT. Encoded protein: CASSPDSGEKLFF.

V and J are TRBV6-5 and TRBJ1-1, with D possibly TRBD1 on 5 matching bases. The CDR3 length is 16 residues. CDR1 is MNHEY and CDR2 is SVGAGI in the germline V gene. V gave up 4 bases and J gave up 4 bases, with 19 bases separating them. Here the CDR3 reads CASSLGTYDGGTEAFF. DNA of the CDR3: TGTGCCAGCAGTTTGGGGACTTACGACGGGGGCACTGAAGCTTTCTTT.

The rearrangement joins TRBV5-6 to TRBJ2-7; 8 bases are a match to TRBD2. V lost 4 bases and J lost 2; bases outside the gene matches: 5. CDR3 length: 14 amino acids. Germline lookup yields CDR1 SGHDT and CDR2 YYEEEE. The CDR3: CASSARGGPYEQYF. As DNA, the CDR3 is TGTGCCAGCAGCGCTCGCGGGGGGCCCTACGAGCAGTACTTC.

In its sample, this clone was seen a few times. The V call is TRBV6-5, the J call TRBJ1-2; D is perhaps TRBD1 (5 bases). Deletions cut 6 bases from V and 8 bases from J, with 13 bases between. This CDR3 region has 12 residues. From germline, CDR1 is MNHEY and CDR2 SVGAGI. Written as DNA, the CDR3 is TGTGCCAGCAGACACCCGGCAGGGGGCTACACCTTC. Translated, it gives CASRHPAGGYTF.

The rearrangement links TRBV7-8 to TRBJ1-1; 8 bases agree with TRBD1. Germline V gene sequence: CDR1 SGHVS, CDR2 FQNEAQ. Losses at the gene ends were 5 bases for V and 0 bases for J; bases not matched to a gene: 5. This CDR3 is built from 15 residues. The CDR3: CASSTGQVMNTEAFF. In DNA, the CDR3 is TGTGCCAGCAGCACGGGACAGGTCATGAACACTGAAGCTTTCTTT.

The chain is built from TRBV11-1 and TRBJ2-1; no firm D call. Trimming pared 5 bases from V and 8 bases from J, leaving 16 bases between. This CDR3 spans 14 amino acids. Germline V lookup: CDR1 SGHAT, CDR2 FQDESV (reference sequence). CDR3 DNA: TGTGCCAGCAGCGTCTGGATAGAGGCTCATGAGCAGTTCTTC. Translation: CASSVWIEAHEQFF.

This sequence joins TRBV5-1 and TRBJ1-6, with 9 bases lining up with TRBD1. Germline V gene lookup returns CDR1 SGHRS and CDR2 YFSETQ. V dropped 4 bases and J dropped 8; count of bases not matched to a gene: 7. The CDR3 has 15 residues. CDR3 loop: CASSIGTGLDSPLHF. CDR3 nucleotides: TGCGCCAGCAGCATCGGGACAGGGTTGGATTCACCCCTCCACTTT.

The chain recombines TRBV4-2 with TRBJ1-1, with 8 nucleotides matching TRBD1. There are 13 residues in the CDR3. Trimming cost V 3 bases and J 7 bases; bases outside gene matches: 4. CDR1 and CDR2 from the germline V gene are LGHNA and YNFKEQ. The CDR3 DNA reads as TGTGCCAGCAGCCACGAACAGGGGGGTGAAGCTTTCTTT. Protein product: CASSHEQGGEAFF.

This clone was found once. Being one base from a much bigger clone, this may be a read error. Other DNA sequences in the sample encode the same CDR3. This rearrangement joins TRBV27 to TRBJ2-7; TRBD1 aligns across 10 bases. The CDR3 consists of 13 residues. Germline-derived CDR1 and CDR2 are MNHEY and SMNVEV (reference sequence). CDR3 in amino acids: CASRGQGIGEQYF. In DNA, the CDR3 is TGTGCTAGCAGGGGACAGGGGATTGGTGAGCAGTACTTC.

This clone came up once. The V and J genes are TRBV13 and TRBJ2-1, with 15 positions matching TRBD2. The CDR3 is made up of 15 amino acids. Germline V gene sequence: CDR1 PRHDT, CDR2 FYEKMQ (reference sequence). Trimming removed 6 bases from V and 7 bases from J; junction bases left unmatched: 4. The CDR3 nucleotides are TGTGCCAGCAGTTTCGGACTAGCGGGGGGGAATGAGCAGTTCTTC. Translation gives CASSFGLAGGNEQFF.

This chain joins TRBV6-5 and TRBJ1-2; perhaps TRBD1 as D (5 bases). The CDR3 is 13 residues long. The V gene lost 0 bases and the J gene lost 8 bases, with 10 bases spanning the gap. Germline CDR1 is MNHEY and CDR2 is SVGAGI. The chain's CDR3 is CASSYSGSGGYTF. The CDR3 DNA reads TGTGCCAGCAGTTACTCGGGCTCAGGGGGCTACACCTTC.

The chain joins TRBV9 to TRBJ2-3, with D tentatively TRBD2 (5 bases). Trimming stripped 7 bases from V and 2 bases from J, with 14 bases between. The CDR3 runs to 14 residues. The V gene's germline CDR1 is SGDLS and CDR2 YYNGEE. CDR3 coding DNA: TGTGCCAGCTCACTAGTGGGTTACACAGATACGCAGTATTTT. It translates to CASSLVGYTDTQYF. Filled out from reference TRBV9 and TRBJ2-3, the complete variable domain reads DSGVTQTPKHLITATGQRVTLRCSPRSGDLSVYWYQQSLDQGLQFLIQYYNGEERAKGNILERFSAQQFPDLHSELNLSSLELGDSALYFCASSLVGYTDTQYFGPGTRLTVL.

Written as DNA, the CDR3 is TGTGCCAGCAGTCTAACCTACGAGCAGTACTTC. Translated, it gives CASSLTYEQYF. V is TRBV11-3 and J is TRBJ2-7; D not resolved. V lost 6 bases and J lost 2, with 5 bases in between. Germline V gene lookup returns CDR1 SGHNT and CDR2 YENEEA. CDR3 size: 11 residues.